This entry lists 15 T cell receptor beta chains sequenced from one sample in a study of OX40 agonist ivuxolimab in advanced cancers. Measured with immunoSEQ multiplex PCR; TCRdb has only the in-frame clones, and not every one. The sample comprises tens of thousands of clones, around 89% of which are singletons, and under 7.5% rests with the top ten. Sequenced material: CD4+ or CD8+ T cells sorted from blood, taken in a trial of the OX40 agonist ivuxolimab. The source is an adult with an advanced solid tumor such as melanoma, head and neck, liver or kidney cancer.

This chain connects TRBV7-6 to TRBJ1-1; TRBD1 might be the D (5 bases). Trimming removed 1 base from V and 7 bases from J, with 13 bases in between. The CDR3 is 14 residues long. From germline, CDR1 is SGHVS and CDR2 FNYEAQ. This CDR3 is CASSLGVGDIEAFF. In DNA form, the CDR3 reads TGTGCCAGCAGCTTAGGGGTAGGGGATATTGAAGCTTTCTTT.

This chain joins TRBV6-5 and TRBJ2-7; 7 nucleotides align to TRBD1. With 2 bases clipped from V and 2 bases from J, the junction kept 6 bases outside the gene matches. CDR1 and CDR2 (germline): MNHEY, SVGAGI. The CDR3 is 15 residues long. The CDR3 reads CASSYRTGQTYEQYF. For the CDR3, the DNA is TGTGCCAGCAGTTACAGGACAGGCCAAACCTACGAGCAGTACTTC.

The chain joins TRBV2 to TRBJ1-2; 12 positions match TRBD1. The CDR3 is 15 amino acids. Per germline, CDR1 SNHLY and CDR2 FYNNEI. V trimming: 6 bases; J trimming: 7 bases; junction bases outside the gene matches: 9. CDR3 sequence: CASSTRDRGLGGYTF. In DNA, the CDR3 is TGTGCCAGCAGCACGAGGGACAGGGGGCTGGGTGGCTACACCTTC.

The CDR3 is CASRRTPTGKDEQYF. CDR3 sequence (DNA): TGTGCCAGCAGAAGAACCCCGACGGGAAAGGACGAGCAGTACTTC. The chain recombines TRBV7-9 with TRBJ2-7; perhaps TRBD2 as D (5 bases). The V gene's germline CDR1 is SEHNR and CDR2 FQNEAQ (reference sequence). CDR3 length: 15 amino acids. Trimming left V 6 bases short and J 5 bases short, with 20 bases between.

The genes are TRBV28 and TRBJ2-7; D ambiguous. Trimming cost V 6 bases and J 3 bases, with 6 bases left between them. This CDR3 has 11 amino acids. Germline lookup yields CDR1 MDHEN and CDR2 SYDVKM. CDR3 in DNA: TGTGCCAGCAGATCCTTCTACGAGCAGTACTTC. Amino acid sequence: CASRSFYEQYF.

This chain connects TRBV6-5 to TRBJ1-2, with D hard to call. From germline, CDR1 is MNHEY and CDR2 SVGAGI. This CDR3 spans 11 amino acids. V dropped 5 bases and J dropped 7 bases, with 8 bases sitting between them. The CDR3: CASSPGSGYTF. The CDR3 DNA sequence: TGTGCCAGCAGTCCGGGTTCTGGCTACACCTTC.

The CDR3 region has the DNA TGTGCCAGCAGCGTAGTATCTAGCGGTTACAATGAGCAGTTCTTC. Protein: CASSVVSSGYNEQFF. This chain joins TRBV9 and TRBJ2-1; 7 positions match TRBD2. In germline, CDR1 is SGDLS, CDR2 YYNGEE. V lost 0 bases and J lost 4; bases outside the gene matches: 4. This CDR3 spans 15 amino acids.

The V and J genes are TRBV18 and TRBJ2-3; 9 positions match TRBD2. This CDR3 has 18 residues. V was pared by 2 bases and J by 0 bases, with 9 bases of the junction left unmatched. CDR1 is KGHSH and CDR2 is LQKENI in the germline V gene. CDR3 bases: TGTGCCAGCTCACCAAGGGTAGCGGGAGTACGCAGCACAGATACGCAGTATTTT. This codes for CASSPRVAGVRSTDTQYF.

Concerning this clone: The junction does not match germline at one end; this may be a read error. Other DNA sequences in this sample translate to the same CDR3. The chain's CDR3 is CASSLRDRSYEQYF. In DNA, the CDR3 is TGCGCCAGCAGCTTGCGAGACAGGTCCTATGAGCAGTACTTC. The chain uses TRBV5-1 and TRBJ2-7; D might be TRBD1 (6 bases). Germline-derived CDR1 and CDR2 are SGHRS and YFSETQ. This CDR3 comprises 14 residues.

This rearrangement joins TRBV9 to TRBJ2-2; 9 bases line up with TRBD2. Germline V gene lookup returns CDR1 SGDLS and CDR2 YYNGEE. CDR3 length equals 19 residues. The ends lost 4 bases at V and 3 bases at J; junction bases unmatched: 16. CDR3 coding DNA: TGTGCCAGCAGCCCAAGCTACGGGATAGCGGGAGTTGACACCGGGGAGCTGTTTTTT. It is translated as CASSPSYGIAGVDTGELFF.

This rearrangement joins TRBV11-1 to TRBJ2-2; the D gene is possibly TRBD1 (5 bases). Trimming left V 3 bases short and J 4 bases short, with 12 bases between. The germline gives CDR1 SGHAT, CDR2 FQDESV (reference sequence). The CDR3 length is 15 residues. The CDR3 DNA reads as TGTGCCAGCAGCTTCTTACAGGAAGGCACCGGGGAGCTGTTTTTT. This gives the protein CASSFLQEGTGELFF.

The rearrangement uses TRBV29-1 and TRBJ2-7, with TRBD1 matching 8 bases. Trimming at V came to 0 bases and at J to 2 bases, leaving 6 bases not matched to a gene. Germline assignment: CDR1 SQVTM and CDR2 ANQGSEA. The CDR3 consists of 15 residues. CDR3 in DNA: TGCAGCGTTGAAGATCTCGGACAGGGAACCTACGAGCAGTACTTC. It is translated as CSVEDLGQGTYEQYF.

The rearrangement joins TRBV27 to TRBJ2-1, with TRBD1 identical over 7 bases. Trimming removed 4 bases from V and 6 bases from J; junction bases left unmatched: 12. This CDR3 region has 16 residues. Germline V gene lookup returns CDR1 MNHEY and CDR2 SMNVEV (reference sequence). CDR3 amino acids: CASSSPGTDPSNEQFF. DNA for the CDR3: TGTGCCAGCAGTTCCCCCGGGACAGACCCTAGCAATGAGCAGTTCTTC.

This clone was detected once. The genes are TRBV6-5 and TRBJ2-5; no clear D gene. V lost 5 bases and J lost 5, with 18 bases in between. Germline CDR1 MNHEY, CDR2 SVGAGI. The CDR3 spans 15 residues. This CDR3 reads CASSHGSPEVETQYF. For the CDR3, the DNA is TGTGCCAGCAGTCACGGGTCTCCCGAAGTGGAGACCCAGTACTTC.

This clone was detected a few times. This sequence joins TRBV5-6 and TRBJ1-2; possible D gene TRBD1, 5 bases. Germline CDR1 SGHDT, CDR2 YYEEEE. The CDR3 runs 14 residues. The V end lost 2 bases, the J end lost 4 bases, and 12 bases lay between the germline ends. CDR3 DNA: TGTGCCAGCAGCTTAAGGACAATCAGCTATGGCTACACCTTC. Protein: CASSLRTISYGYTF.